This TCR beta chain originates from a study of T cells after somatic rescue of genetic block (dated by TCRdb to about 2020). Notes on the research overall: The study assessed how robust, over the long term, a T-cell system was when the system had developed through somatic rescue of a genetic block in T-cell development.

CDR1 MNHEY and CDR2 SMNVEV were looked up in the germline V gene (reference sequence). The CDR3 covers 14 residues, taking in both the cysteine and the phenylalanine. Of all the DNA, just the CDR3 is kept, 42 bases in frame from base 1. V loses 3 bases, J loses 5 bases, and the germline ends lie 13 bases apart. The library was made by the immunoSEQ multiplex PCR assay. The table was pulled from immuneACCESS by TCRdb, which kept in-frame rearrangements only. Such tables lose some clones; where checked, under half of the loss comes from unresolved V genes, and the rest has no known cause. The sample includes tens of thousands of clones, with roughly 92% observed a single time. Approximately 2.9% of the sample is held by the ten biggest clonotypes. Notes on this clone: Its antigen has not been determined. No clone much larger than this one lies a single base away; base qualities are absent.

Sequenced input: peripheral blood mononuclear cells (PBMCs). The rearrangement combines TRBV27 with TRBJ1-1, and TRBD1 may be the D gene, going by 5 matching bases. The source is a man between 35 and 55 years old. The CDR3 region has the sequence CASSFGGGETEAFF. The nucleotide sequence reads TGTGCCAGCAGTTTCGGGGGGGGAGAAACTGAAGCTTTCTTT.